These 5 T cell receptor beta chains originate from one sample sequenced in a study of T cell responses to AZD1222 COVID-19 vaccine. Sequencing used immunoSEQ multiplex PCR; TCRdb keeps in-frame clones, though not all of them. Seen here are approximately 160,000 clones, 90% to 95% observed once, and the top ten hold 5%. Material: peripheral blood, obtained on day 0 of AZD1222 vaccination. The receptors were sampled from an adult in good health.

The gene calls are TRBV5-5 and TRBJ1-5, with 9 positions matching TRBD1. This CDR3 is 16 amino acids long. V gave up 4 bases and J gave up 1 base; unmatched junction bases: 6. Germline V gives CDR1 SGHKS, CDR2 YYEKEE (reference sequence). CDR3 protein: CASSVQGAASNQPQHF. In DNA, the CDR3 is TGTGCCAGCAGCGTACAGGGGGCGGCGAGCAATCAGCCCCAGCATTTT.

The CDR3 region has the DNA TGTGCCAGCTCACCACTATCGGGGCGAGGTAACACTGAAGCTTTCTTT. Its protein product is CASSPLSGRGNTEAFF. The chain has TRBV18 and TRBJ1-1; possibly TRBD1 for D (5 bases). This CDR3 contains 16 residues. Trimming removed 1 base at V and 2 bases at J, with 14 bases between. Germline V CDR1 and CDR2: KGHSH, LQKENI.

The chain couples TRBV19 to TRBJ1-5; no firm D call. V was pared by 2 bases and J by 5 bases, with 13 bases between. Germline V gene data show CDR1 as LNHDA and CDR2 as SQIVND (reference sequence). The CDR3 runs 15 residues. The CDR3 reads CASSITAQPHQPQHF. CDR3 DNA: TGTGCCAGTAGTATAACGGCCCAACCCCATCAGCCCCAGCATTTT.

The chain combines TRBV28 with TRBJ2-3, with D possibly being TRBD1 (6 bases). The CDR3 totals 15 residues. Germline V gene sequence: CDR1 MDHEN, CDR2 SYDVKM. V lost 8 bases and J lost 0, with 15 bases in between. The CDR3 reads CASLQGITSTDTQYF. CDR3 nucleotide sequence: TGTGCCAGCCTCCAGGGGATTACTAGCACAGATACGCAGTATTTT.

This clone came up once. V and J are TRBV6-5 and TRBJ2-3; 10 nucleotides match TRBD1. CDR1 MNHEY and CDR2 SVGAGI come from the germline V gene. V lost 6 bases to trimming and J lost 3 bases; unmatched junction nucleotides: 6. The CDR3 has 15 residues. CDR3 DNA sequence: TGTGCCAGCAGGTTGACAGGGGGCGGAACAGATACGCAGTATTTT. Residues: CASRLTGGGTDTQYF.